Here is one T cell receptor beta chain with its context. This CDR3 comprises 14 residues. CDR1 SGHRS and CDR2 YFSETQ come from the germline V gene. V was pared by 4 bases and J by 1 base, with 11 bases between. The source of the sample is a study of blood T cell repertoires in COVID-19. In the study overall: Some COVID-19 samples were acute and others convalescent; all came from the United States, Italy and Spain. PBMCs, B-cell-depleted T cells, or T cells were the source of the cDNA or gDNA that made up the material.

Original methodology: Reference gene primer amplification gave estimated nucleated cell counts. Here immunoSEQ multiplex PCR was the method, and the copy in TCRdb shows in-frame clones only, minus some. Clone size and the V and J calls come from that table; the DNA yielded D and trimming. The sample records 200,000 to 300,000 clones, about 83% being singletons. The genes are TRBV5-1 and TRBJ1-1; D is unresolved. The source material was peripheral blood. This sequence was found in a man aged 45 to 65 with acute or convalescent COVID-19. Here the CDR3 DNA reads TGCGCCAGCAGCCCATCTACAGCGAACACTGAAGCTTTCTTT. It is translated as CASSPSTANTEAFF.